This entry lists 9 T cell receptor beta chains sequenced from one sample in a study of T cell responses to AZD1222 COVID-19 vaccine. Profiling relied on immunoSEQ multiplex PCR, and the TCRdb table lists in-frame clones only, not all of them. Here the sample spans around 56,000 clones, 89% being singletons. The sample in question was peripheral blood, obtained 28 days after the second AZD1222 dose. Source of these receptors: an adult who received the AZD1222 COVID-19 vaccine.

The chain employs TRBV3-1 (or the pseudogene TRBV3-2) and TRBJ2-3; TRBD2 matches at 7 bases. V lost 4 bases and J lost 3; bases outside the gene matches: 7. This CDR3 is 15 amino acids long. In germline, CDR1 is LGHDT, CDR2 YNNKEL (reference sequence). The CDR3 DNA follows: TGTGCCAGCAGCCCCGCAAGCGGGATTACAGATACGCAGTATTTT. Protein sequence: CASSPASGITDTQYF.

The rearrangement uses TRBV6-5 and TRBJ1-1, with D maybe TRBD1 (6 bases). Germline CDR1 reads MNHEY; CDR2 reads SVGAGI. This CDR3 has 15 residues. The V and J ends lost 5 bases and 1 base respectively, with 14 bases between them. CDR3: CASSPTGTSNTEAFF. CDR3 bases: TGTGCCAGCAGTCCCACCGGGACATCGAACACTGAAGCTTTCTTT.

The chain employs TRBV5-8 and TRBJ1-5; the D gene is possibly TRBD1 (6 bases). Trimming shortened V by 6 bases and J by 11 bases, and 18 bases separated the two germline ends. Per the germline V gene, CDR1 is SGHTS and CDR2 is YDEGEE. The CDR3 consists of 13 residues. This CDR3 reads CASNTGLRMAQHF. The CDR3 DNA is TGTGCCAGCAACACAGGGCTGCGGATGGCCCAGCATTTT.

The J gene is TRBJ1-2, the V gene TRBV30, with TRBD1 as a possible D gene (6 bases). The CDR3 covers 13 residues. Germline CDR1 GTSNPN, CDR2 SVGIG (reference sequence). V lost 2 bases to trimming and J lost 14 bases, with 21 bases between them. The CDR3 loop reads CAWSINPQTGCTF. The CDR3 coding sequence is TGTGCCTGGAGTATAAACCCGCAAACAGGGTGTACCTTC.

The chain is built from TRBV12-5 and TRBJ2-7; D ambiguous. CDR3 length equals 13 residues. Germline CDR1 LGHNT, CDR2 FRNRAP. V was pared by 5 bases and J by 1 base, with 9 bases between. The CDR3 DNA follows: TGTGCTAGTGGTCCCCTAGTGTCCTACGAGCAGTACTTC. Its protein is CASGPLVSYEQYF.

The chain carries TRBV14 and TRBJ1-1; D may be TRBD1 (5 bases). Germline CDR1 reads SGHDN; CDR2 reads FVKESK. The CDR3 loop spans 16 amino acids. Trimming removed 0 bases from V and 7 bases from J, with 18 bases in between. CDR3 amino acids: CASSQESGDVYNEAFF. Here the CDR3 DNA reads TGTGCCAGCAGCCAAGAGAGTGGGGACGTATACAATGAAGCTTTCTTT.

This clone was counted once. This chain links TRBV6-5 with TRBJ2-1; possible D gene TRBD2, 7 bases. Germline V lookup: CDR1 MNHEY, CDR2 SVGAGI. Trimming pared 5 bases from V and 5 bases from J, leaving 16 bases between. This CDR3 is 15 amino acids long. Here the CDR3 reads CASSRGAFEDNEQFF. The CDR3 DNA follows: TGTGCCAGCAGTCGGGGGGCTTTTGAGGACAATGAGCAGTTCTTC.

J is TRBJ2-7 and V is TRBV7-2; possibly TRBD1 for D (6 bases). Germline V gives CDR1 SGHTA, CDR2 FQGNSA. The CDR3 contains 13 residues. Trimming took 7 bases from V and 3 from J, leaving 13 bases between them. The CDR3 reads CASTPGVYYEQYF. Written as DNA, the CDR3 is TGTGCCAGCACTCCAGGGGTATACTACGAGCAGTACTTC.

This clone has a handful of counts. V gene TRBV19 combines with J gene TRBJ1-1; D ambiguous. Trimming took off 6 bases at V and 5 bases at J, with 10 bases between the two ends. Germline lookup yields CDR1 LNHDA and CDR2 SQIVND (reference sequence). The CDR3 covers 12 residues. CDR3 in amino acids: CASRKSGTEAFF. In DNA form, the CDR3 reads TGTGCCAGTAGGAAGAGTGGTACTGAAGCTTTCTTT.